Listed below are T cell receptor beta chains from one sample, sequenced in a study of cytomegalovirus exposure and HLA in healthy donors. The protocol was immunoSEQ multiplex PCR, while the TCRdb copy is restricted to in-frame clones and leaves out a portion. The data contain 150,000 to 200,000 clones, almost 85% of them singletons. The sample comprised PBMCs. Receptor source: a young man in good health and CMV-seropositive. Each CDR3 is given with its conserved first and last residue. The order of the fields is D gene, J gene, V gene, CDR3 protein, CDR3 DNA. A D gene is named only where the DNA matches it firmly.

TRBD1	TRBJ2-7	TRBV2	CASSEEGAGTWGEQYF	TGTGCCAGCAGTGAAGAGGGGGCAGGCACCTGGGGCGAGCAGTACTTC
NA	TRBJ2-7	TRBV7-9	CASSLSGRRSGQYF	TGTGCCAGCAGCTTAAGCGGTCGTCGGTCGGGGCAGTACTTC
TRBD2	TRBJ2-5	TRBV27	CASSLAGLAGATQYF	TGTGCCAGCAGTTTAGCGGGACTAGCGGGGGCGACCCAGTACTTC
TRBD2	TRBJ2-3	TRBV5-1	CASSLGLAGSTDTQYF	TGCGCCAGCAGCTTGGGACTAGCGGGGAGCACAGATACGCAGTATTTT
NA	TRBJ2-5	TRBV5-1	CASSWLETQYF	TGCGCCAGCAGCTGGCTGGAGACCCAGTACTTC
NA	TRBJ2-7	TRBV6-5	CASSYFRGSYEQYF	TGTGCCAGCAGTTACTTCAGGGGCTCCTACGAGCAGTACTTC
NA	TRBJ1-2	TRBV5-5	CASSPTGEHNYGYTF	TGTGCCAGCAGCCCGACAGGTGAACATAACTATGGCTACACCTTC
TRBD2	TRBJ2-3	TRBV6-5	CASRRLAGGPNTQYF	TGTGCCAGCAGACGCCTAGCGGGGGGACCAAATACGCAGTATTTT
NA	TRBJ1-2	TRBV5-1	CASSQRDYGYTF	TGCGCCAGCAGTCAGAGGGACTATGGCTACACCTTC
TRBD2	TRBJ2-3	TRBV11-2	CASSLMASGGTDTQYF	TGTGCCAGCAGTCTGATGGCGAGCGGGGGCACAGATACGCAGTATTTT
NA	TRBJ1-5	TRBV28	CASSFYRTQPQHF	TGTGCCAGCAGTTTCTACAGGACTCAGCCCCAGCATTTT
TRBD1	TRBJ1-5	TRBV5-6	CASSRKDRENQPQHF	TGTGCCAGCAGCCGTAAGGACAGGGAGAATCAGCCCCAGCATTTT